A single sample gave rise to the 19 T cell receptor beta chains below, sequenced in a study of cytomegalovirus exposure and HLA in healthy donors. The PCR used 60 Vbeta and 13 Jbeta primers. TCRdb's table, derived via immunoSEQ multiplex PCR, lists solely in-frame clones and lacks some. Found here are some 110,000 clones, around 80% of them singletons; the top ten hold 2.5% to 3%. Specimen: PBMCs. The receptor set was obtained from a woman younger than 30 in good health and CMV-seropositive.

This chain connects TRBV9 to TRBJ2-1; maybe TRBD2 (6 bases). This CDR3 is built from 16 residues. Germline CDR1 is SGDLS and CDR2 is YYNGEE. Between the trimmed V and J ends, which lost 0 bases and 7 bases, there was a span of 17 bases. The CDR3 coding sequence is TGTGCCAGCAGCGTAGGGGGAGGCAATCGAGGAAATGAGCAGTTCTTC. This encodes CASSVGGGNRGNEQFF.

The chain is built from TRBV30 and TRBJ1-1; 12 bases map to TRBD1. There are 16 residues in the CDR3. Germline CDR1 GTSNPN, CDR2 SVGIG (reference sequence). V gave up 3 bases and J gave up 1 base; unmatched junction bases: 6. CDR3 residues: CAWSWDRGPGNTEAFF. CDR3 in DNA: TGTGCCTGGAGCTGGGACAGGGGGCCAGGGAACACTGAAGCTTTCTTT.

Only one count was recorded for this clone. Other DNA sequences in the same sample also yield this CDR3. V is TRBV28 and J is TRBJ1-1; D may be TRBD1 (5 bases). CDR3 length: 12 residues. V lost 6 bases and J 6 bases, leaving 11 bases between the germline ends. Germline-derived CDR1 and CDR2 are MDHEN and SYDVKM. CDR3 sequence: CASRSQGSEAFF. In DNA, the CDR3 is TGTGCCAGCAGGTCTCAGGGATCTGAAGCTTTCTTT.

The V call is TRBV9, the J call TRBJ2-7; the D gene is possibly TRBD1 (6 bases). There are 14 residues in the CDR3. V lost 0 bases to trimming and J lost 2 bases, with 9 bases between them. CDR1 SGDLS and CDR2 YYNGEE come from the germline V gene. Written as DNA, the CDR3 is TGTGCCAGCAGCGTAGCCGGACAGACCTACGAGCAGTACTTC. It codes for CASSVAGQTYEQYF.

The genes are TRBV7-9 and TRBJ1-4; D is unclear. Germline lookup yields CDR1 SEHNR and CDR2 FQNEAQ (reference sequence). The CDR3 sequence is 10 residues long. The germline V and J ends were trimmed by 5 bases and 8 bases, with 3 bases remaining between them. CDR3 DNA sequence: TGTGCCAGCAGCCGGGAAAAACTGTTTTTT. Amino acids: CASSREKLFF.

As to this clone: Its ends do not fully match the called genes, so a read error is possible. The chain uses TRBV4-1 and TRBJ2-2; 10 bases line up with TRBD2. Germline loops: CDR1 MGHRA, CDR2 YSYEKL. CDR3 length: 18 residues. The CDR3 reads CAISLGLAPHPGTGELFF. DNA of the CDR3: TGCGCCATCAGCCTGGGACTAGCGCCACACCCGGGGACCGGGGAGCTGTTTTTT.

This clone was counted between two and nine times. This chain links TRBV19 with TRBJ1-3; TRBD1 is a possible D gene (5 bases). V shed 1 base and J shed 2 bases, with 12 bases lying between them. The CDR3 is made up of 16 amino acids. CDR1 LNHDA and CDR2 SQIVND come from the germline V gene (reference sequence). The CDR3 protein is CASSIAHRSPGNTIYF. The CDR3 bases are TGTGCCAGTAGTATAGCCCACAGGAGTCCTGGAAACACCATATATTTT.

The chain couples TRBV7-9 to TRBJ1-5, with D uncertain. Trimming pared 1 base from V and 4 bases from J, leaving 5 bases between. Germline lookup yields CDR1 SEHNR and CDR2 FQNEAQ (reference sequence). The CDR3 totals 13 residues. The CDR3 DNA reads as TGTGCCAGCAGCTTAGGCGTAAATCAGCCCCAGCATTTT. Encoded protein: CASSLGVNQPQHF.

This chain connects TRBV5-1 to TRBJ2-2; 7 bases fit TRBD1. The CDR3 length is 15 residues. J was trimmed by 7 bases and V by 4 bases; bases with no gene match: 10. Germline CDR1 reads SGHRS; CDR2 reads YFSETQ. CDR3 coding DNA: TGCGCCAGCAGCCTTACAGGGGCGCCTAGCGGGGAGCTGTTTTTT. Translating gives CASSLTGAPSGELFF.

V usage is TRBV4-2 and J usage is TRBJ2-3, with 13 bases that match TRBD2. The CDR3 consists of 18 residues. The ends lost 0 bases at V and 3 bases at J; junction bases unmatched: 6. CDR1 is LGHNA, CDR2 YNFKEQ, per germline. The CDR3 bases are TGTGCCAGCAGCCAAGACCCCTCGACTAGCGGGAGGACAGATACGCAGTATTTT. Encoded protein: CASSQDPSTSGRTDTQYF.

The rearrangement links TRBV7-8 to TRBJ1-1; possibly TRBD1 for D (5 bases). V lost 5 bases, J lost 1 base, and 17 bases lay in between. This CDR3 is built from 16 residues. Per the germline V gene, CDR1 is SGHVS and CDR2 is FQNEAQ. The CDR3, as DNA: TGTGCCAGCAGCCCCCAGGGTGGGATTGAGAACACTGAAGCTTTCTTT. Residues: CASSPQGGIENTEAFF.

The chain employs TRBV5-1 and TRBJ1-1; 8 nucleotides agree with TRBD1. V trimming: 6 bases; J trimming: 5 bases; junction bases outside the gene matches: 12. Germline V lookup: CDR1 SGHRS, CDR2 YFSETQ. This CDR3 is 15 amino acids long. CDR3 sequence reads: CASISEPTGGTEAFF. The CDR3 bases are TGCGCCAGCATTTCCGAACCAACAGGGGGTACTGAAGCTTTCTTT.

V is TRBV5-1 and J is TRBJ1-2; the match to TRBD1 covers 7 bases. The CDR3 runs to 15 residues. Germline assignment: CDR1 SGHRS and CDR2 YFSETQ. With V trimmed by 6 bases and J by 6 bases, 14 bases remained unmatched. Here the CDR3 DNA reads TGCGCCAGCAATCTATCACCCGGGACAGCGGATGGCTACACCTTC. This encodes CASNLSPGTADGYTF.

This chain joins TRBV5-1 and TRBJ2-7, with 8 bases identical to TRBD1. Losses at the gene ends were 4 bases for V and 7 bases for J; bases not matched to a gene: 13. Germline CDR1 reads SGHRS; CDR2 reads YFSETQ. This CDR3 has 15 amino acids. The CDR3 loop reads CASSPGQGAAREQYF. In DNA form, the CDR3 reads TGCGCCAGCAGCCCAGGACAGGGAGCAGCTCGAGAGCAGTACTTC.

This clone appeared once. This sequence joins TRBV11-2 and TRBJ2-7, with D maybe TRBD1 (7 bases). CDR1 is SGHAT and CDR2 is FQNNGV in the germline V gene. The CDR3 totals 18 residues. V shed 1 base and J shed 1 base, with 20 bases lying between them. CDR3 region: CASSLVFQGVEGSYEQYF. CDR3 nucleotide sequence: TGTGCCAGCAGCTTAGTTTTTCAGGGGGTGGAGGGTTCCTACGAGCAGTACTTC.

The V call is TRBV28, the J call TRBJ1-2, with 7 bases aligning to TRBD1. The length of the CDR3 is 15 residues. Trimming removed 6 bases from V and 4 bases from J; junction bases left unmatched: 11. CDR1 is MDHEN and CDR2 is SYDVKM in the germline V gene. The CDR3: CASRRTGDWGYGYTF. For the CDR3, the DNA is TGTGCCAGCAGAAGAACAGGGGACTGGGGCTATGGCTACACCTTC.

The V call is TRBV19, the J call TRBJ1-3; D is uncertain. Trimming pared 3 bases from V and 2 bases from J, leaving 8 bases between. Looked up from germline, CDR1 is LNHDA and CDR2 is SQIVND (reference sequence). The CDR3 has 14 amino acids. CDR3 sequence reads: CASSMRSTGNTIYF. The CDR3 coding sequence is TGTGCCAGTAGTATGAGATCCACTGGAAACACCATATATTTT.

This rearrangement joins TRBV18 to TRBJ2-7, with 12 bases fitting TRBD2. The CDR3 runs to 17 residues. Germline lookup yields CDR1 KGHSH and CDR2 LQKENI. The V and J ends lost 1 base and 6 bases, in that order; junction bases with no gene match: 10. The CDR3 here is CASSPRRTSGDSGEQYF. DNA for the CDR3: TGTGCCAGCTCACCACGCAGGACTAGCGGGGATTCGGGCGAGCAGTACTTC.

The chain uses TRBV2 and TRBJ2-1; no clear D. The CDR3 has 11 residues. Germline V gene lookup returns CDR1 SNHLY and CDR2 FYNNEI. The ends were cut back, 3 bases at V and 9 bases at J, with 6 bases in the middle. The CDR3, as DNA: TGTGCCAGCAGTGAGTCTATTGAGCAGTTCTTC. This translates into CASSESIEQFF.